These T cell receptor beta chains were read from a single sample in a study of blood T cell repertoires in COVID-19. Sequencing was performed with immunoSEQ multiplex PCR; in TCRdb, only in-frame clones are kept and a portion is missing. The table records about 250,000 clones, 80% to 90% of them present only once. Specimen: PBMCs or T cells enriched from blood (not recorded which). Receptors originate from a man between 35 and 55 years old who had recovered from COVID-19. CDR3s include the opening cysteine and the closing phenylalanine or tryptophan. The D gene is left open where the match is weak. Some rows mark clone size as missing; the rest say once, few, many or name a class of expanded clone.

abundance	d_gene	v_gene	j_gene	CDR3nt	CDR3aa
.	.	TRBV3-1/TRBV3-2	TRBJ1-5	TGTGCCAGCAGCCAAGCATTGTTTCAGGGGTCCCAGCATTTT	CASSQALFQGSQHF
.	.	TRBV27	TRBJ1-6	TGTGCCAGCAGTCAGGGTGGAAATTCACCCCTCCACTTT	CASSQGGNSPLHF
.	.	TRBV7-3	TRBJ1-2	TGTGCCAGCAGCCCCAATGGGGGGTCCCAGAGGGGCTACACCTTC	CASSPNGGSQRGYTF
.	.	TRBV18	TRBJ1-3	TGTGCCAGCTCACCAAGTGTCAGGGTTAGCTCTGGAAACACCATATATTTT	CASSPSVRVSSGNTIYF
.	.	TRBV7-2	TRBJ1-1	TGTGCCAGCAGCTTAGGGGGGGGCTACACTGAAGCTTTCTTT	CASSLGGGYTEAFF
.	.	TRBV30	TRBJ1-6	TGTGCCTGGAGTTCCGGGACACCTAATAATTCACCCCTCCACTTT	CAWSSGTPNNSPLHF
.	.	TRBV20-1	TRBJ1-1	TGCAGTGCTAGTTTCGGGGGACGAAGGCTTGGGGCTGAAGCTTTCTTT	CSASFGGRRLGAEAFF
.	.	TRBV29-1	TRBJ2-1	TGCAGCGTTGAAGAAGGTGGGGGCCCTGAGCAGTTCTTC	CSVEEGGGPEQFF
few	.	TRBV25-1	TRBJ1-4	TGTGCCAGCAGTGTACCCGGGGGAGCGGGTGAAAAACTGTTTTTT	CASSVPGGAGEKLFF
.	.	TRBV28	TRBJ1-5	TGTGCCAGCAGTACAAAGAACGTCCAGCCCCAGCATTTT	CASSTKNVQPQHF
.	.	TRBV10-3	TRBJ2-5	TGTGCCATCAGTGACCCGATTCAGCTCGGACTAGAGACCCAGTACTTC	CAISDPIQLGLETQYF
.	TRBD1	TRBV7-6	TRBJ2-5	TGTGCCAGCAGCTTAGTCCTACAGGGGATGGAGACCCAGTACTTC	CASSLVLQGMETQYF
.	.	TRBV28	TRBJ1-2	TGTGCCACCCACGCGAACTATGGCTACACCTTC	CATHANYGYTF
.	.	TRBV9	TRBJ2-7	TGTGCCAGCAGCCCCCCTAGCGCAGGGCCGAGCTCCTACGAGCAGTACTTC	CASSPPSAGPSSYEQYF
.	.	TRBV5-1	TRBJ1-1	TGCGCCAGCAGCTCGCGACAGTACACTGAAGCTTTCTTT	CASSSRQYTEAFF
.	TRBD2	TRBV7-6	TRBJ2-1	TGTGCCAGCAGCTTATCCGGGACTAGGAATGAGCAGTTCTTC	CASSLSGTRNEQFF
.	.	TRBV5-4	TRBJ2-7	TGTGCCAGCAGCTTGGGATCCGGGGGCGAGCAGTACTTC	CASSLGSGGEQYF
once	.	TRBV19	TRBJ2-1	TGTGCCAGTAGTATACACGGACAGTGGGCCAATGAGCAGTTCTTC	CASSIHGQWANEQFF
.	.	TRBV4-3	TRBJ1-2	TGCGCCAGCAGCCAGAACATTCAGGGCCTCTATGGCTACACCTTC	CASSQNIQGLYGYTF
.	.	TRBV5-6	TRBJ2-2	TGTGCCAGCAGCCCTTCGGTGATCGGGGAGCTGTTTTTT	CASSPSVIGELFF
.	TRBD1	TRBV18	TRBJ1-2	TGTGCCAGCTCACAATCCGCCGGGACAGACTATGGCTACACCTTC	CASSQSAGTDYGYTF
.	.	TRBV11-3	TRBJ1-1	TGTGCCAGCAGCCTGACAGCGAACACTGAAGCTTTCTTT	CASSLTANTEAFF
.	.	TRBV2	TRBJ2-7	TGTGCCAGCCAGCGGACTGCACGGTACGAGCAGTACTTC	CASQRTARYEQYF
.	.	TRBV4-1	TRBJ1-2	TGCGCCAGCAGCCAAGAGTTGAGCTCTTGGTATGGCTACACCTTC	CASSQELSSWYGYTF
.	.	TRBV27	TRBJ2-1	TGTGCCAAAAGCTTTCTAGGTGTCTCCTACAATGAGCAGTTCTTC	CAKSFLGVSYNEQFF
.	TRBD1	TRBV18	TRBJ2-7	TGTGCCAGCTCACCGGGGCAGGGGGCTTACGAGCAGTACTTC	CASSPGQGAYEQYF
.	.	TRBV9	TRBJ2-5	TGTGCCAGCAGCGCGGGGGGCGCACAGGGGACCCAGTACTTC	CASSAGGAQGTQYF
.	TRBD1	TRBV14	TRBJ1-4	TGTGCCAGCAGCCAAGGGGACAGGCCAAATGAAAAACTGTTTTTT	CASSQGDRPNEKLFF
many	.	TRBV7-2	TRBJ2-7	TGTGCCAGCAGCTTAAGCGGAAACTACGAGCAGTACTTC	CASSLSGNYEQYF
.	.	TRBV7-9	TRBJ1-5	TGTGCCAGCAGCTCCGGAACCCACGAGGGGCCCCAGCATTTT	CASSSGTHEGPQHF
.	TRBD2	TRBV6-5	TRBJ2-5	TGTGCCAGCAGCCGGGGGGGTACTAGCGGGGAGACCCAGTACTTC	CASSRGGTSGETQYF
.	.	TRBV3-1/TRBV3-2	TRBJ1-4	TGTGCCAGCAGCCAAGTAGGGTTACGGCAGGGGTATGAAAAACTGTTTTTT	CASSQVGLRQGYEKLFF
.	TRBD2	TRBV6-2/TRBV6-3	TRBJ2-5	TGTGCCAGCAGTTACGGGACTAGCTTGTACCAAGAGACCCAGTACTTC	CASSYGTSLYQETQYF
.	.	TRBV4-3	TRBJ2-1	TGCGCCAGCAGCCAAGATTGGGCGACAATTTACAATGAGCAGTTCTTC	CASSQDWATIYNEQFF
.	.	TRBV11-2	TRBJ1-6	TGTGCCAGCAGCTTAGATTCTCGGGATTCACCCCTCCACTTT	CASSLDSRDSPLHF
.	.	TRBV7-8	TRBJ1-4	TGTGCCAGCAGCTTAGCGGCAGTCCTTAATGAAAAACTGTTTTTT	CASSLAAVLNEKLFF
.	.	TRBV4-2	TRBJ1-3	TGTGCCAGCAGCCAAGATTTAACTTTCCCTGGAAACACCATATATTTT	CASSQDLTFPGNTIYF
.	.	TRBV28	TRBJ2-3	TGTGCCAGCACCCATCAAGATACGCAGTATTTT	CASTHQDTQYF
.	TRBD2	TRBV7-2	TRBJ2-3	TGTGCCTTAGCGGGGGGGAGCTCTGGCACAGATACGCAGTATTTT	CALAGGSSGTDTQYF
once	.	TRBV12-2	TRBJ2-7	TGTGCAAGTCACCCTCCTAGGACCGGGACTGCTGACCGTGAGCAGTACTTC	CASHPPRTGTADREQYF
.	TRBD1	TRBV11-3	TRBJ2-3	TGTGCCAGCAGCCTCGACCTAGGACAGGGCCCAGATACGCAGTATTTT	CASSLDLGQGPDTQYF
.	.	TRBV28	TRBJ1-4	TGTGCCAGCAGAGAAGGGGCCGGCCACAGGGAAAAACTGTTTTTT	CASREGAGHREKLFF
.	TRBD2	TRBV5-1	TRBJ2-2	TGCGCCAGCAGCTTGGCCTGGCTAGCGGGGGGCAACACCGGGGAGCTGTTTTTT	CASSLAWLAGGNTGELFF
.	TRBD2	TRBV27	TRBJ2-5	TGTGCCAGCAGACGCCTAGCGGGGGGGCCTGAGACCCAGTACTTC	CASRRLAGGPETQYF
.	TRBD1	TRBV10-3	TRBJ2-3	TGTGCCATCAGTGAGTCGGACAGGGGTACAGATACGCAGTATTTT	CAISESDRGTDTQYF
.	TRBD1	TRBV7-8	TRBJ1-1	TGTGCCAGCAGCTTAGCTCACAGGGGGTGGAACACTGAAGCTTTCTTT	CASSLAHRGWNTEAFF
.	TRBD1	TRBV18	TRBJ2-1	TGTGCCAGCTCACCACCGGGACAGACACACAATGAGCAGTTCTTC	CASSPPGQTHNEQFF
.	.	TRBV2	TRBJ2-2	TGTGCCAGCATTGATCCCGGGGGGCTTGGGACCGGGGAGCTGTTTTTT	CASIDPGGLGTGELFF
.	TRBD1	TRBV11-2	TRBJ1-4	TGTGCCAGCGCTACCGGGACAGGAAATGAAAAACTGTTTTTT	CASATGTGNEKLFF
.	TRBD2	TRBV28	TRBJ2-7	TGTGCCAGCAGACTCCAGGGAGGGTTGAGAACCTACGAGCAGTACTTC	CASRLQGGLRTYEQYF
.	.	TRBV19	TRBJ2-2	TGTGCCAGTACTTCTCAGGGGAACACCGGGGAGCTGTTTTTT	CASTSQGNTGELFF
.	.	TRBV30	TRBJ1-6	TGTGCCTGGGCGGGAAATTGGGATTCACCCCTCCACTTT	CAWAGNWDSPLHF
.	.	TRBV9	TRBJ2-5	TGTGCCAGCAGCGCGCGGGCAGATCAAGAGACCCAGTACTTC	CASSARADQETQYF
few	.	TRBV5-1	TRBJ2-1	TGCGCCAGCAGAGCTCCGGGGAACAATGAGCAGTTCTTC	CASRAPGNNEQFF
.	.	TRBV6-5	TRBJ1-5	TGTGCCAGCAAGGATTCGACGGGGGGCAATCAGCCCCAGCATTTT	CASKDSTGGNQPQHF
.	TRBD2	TRBV28	TRBJ2-7	TGTGCCAGCAGTGTCCCACTAGCGGGGGTCTCCTACGAGCAGTACTTC	CASSVPLAGVSYEQYF
.	.	TRBV5-1	TRBJ2-7	TGCGCCAGCAGCGGGGGACCGGGAGCCTACGAGCAGTACTTC	CASSGGPGAYEQYF
.	TRBD2	TRBV2	TRBJ2-2	TGTGCCAGCAGTGAAAGTAGCGGGGGGGCCTACACCGGGGAGCTGTTTTTT	CASSESSGGAYTGELFF
.	.	TRBV10-3	TRBJ1-1	TGTGCCATCAGAGACCCTGGGGGGACCACTGAAGCTTTCTTT	CAIRDPGGTTEAFF